These 9 T cell receptor beta chains originate from one sample sequenced in a study of T cells after yellow fever vaccination. TCRdb reprocessed the 5' RACE reads via MiXCR and lists one record per CDR3 protein. The table records about 580,000 distinct CDR3 sequences, about a sixth of them present only once. The source was PBMCs, collected 4 to 5 days after the first yellow fever vaccination. The source of these receptors is a man younger than 35 who received the YFV17D yellow fever vaccine.

This clonotype was detected a few times. V and J are TRBV19 and TRBJ2-2, with D maybe TRBD1 (6 bases). Germline loops: CDR1 LNHDA, CDR2 SQIVND (reference sequence). The CDR3 length is 14 residues. The V end lost 7 bases, the J end lost 4 bases, and 13 bases lay between the germline ends. The CDR3 nucleotides are TGTGCCAGTAACAGGGTTTCGAGCACCGGGGAGCTGTTTTTT. This codes for CASNRVSSTGELFF.

V gene TRBV4-2 combines with J gene TRBJ2-1; no clear D. Germline CDR1 LGHNA, CDR2 YNFKEQ. The ends were cut back, 1 base at V and 0 bases at J, with 10 bases in the middle. The CDR3 length is 16 residues. As DNA, the CDR3 is TGTGCCAGCAGCCAAGGACCACGGAGCTCCTACAATGAGCAGTTCTTC. Protein product: CASSQGPRSSYNEQFF.

The table lists this clonotype with a few counts. The chain uses TRBV10-3 and TRBJ1-1, with 11 bases that match TRBD1. The CDR3 runs to 15 residues. Germline V lookup: CDR1 ENHRY, CDR2 SYGVKD. V gave up 3 bases and J gave up 3 bases; unmatched junction bases: 3. For the CDR3, the DNA is TGTGCCATCAGTGACTGGGACAGGGGGGACACTGAAGCTTTCTTT. This encodes CAISDWDRGDTEAFF.

The chain combines TRBV19 with TRBJ1-6, with D unclear. There are 16 residues in the CDR3. Looked up from germline, CDR1 is LNHDA and CDR2 is SQIVND (reference sequence). V lost 3 bases and J 1 base, leaving 10 bases between the germline ends. In DNA form, the CDR3 reads TGTGCCAGTAGTATTGAGGGAAAATCCTATAATTCACCCCTCCACTTT. Its protein is CASSIEGKSYNSPLHF.

This clonotype has only a few counts. The chain couples TRBV5-6 to TRBJ2-2; D ambiguous. The germline V gene has CDR1 SGHDT and CDR2 YYEEEE. The CDR3 spans 14 residues. The V end was cut by 2 bases, the J end by 0 bases, with 5 bases between. CDR3 region: CASSFRANTGELFF. As DNA, the CDR3 is TGTGCCAGCAGCTTCCGTGCGAACACCGGGGAGCTGTTTTTT.

DNA of the CDR3: TGTGCCAGCAGCCGAGGAGTGGGGCTAGGGGCCAACGTCCTGACTTTC. Protein: CASSRGVGLGANVLTF. The chain carries TRBV12-3 or TRBV12-4 and TRBJ2-6, with D possibly matching TRBD1 (5 bases). CDR3 length equals 16 residues. The V end lost 6 bases, the J end lost 4 bases, and 16 bases lay between the germline ends.

The chain recombines TRBV29-1 with TRBJ2-1; D may be TRBD1 or TRBD2 (6 bases each). V lost 3 bases and J 7 bases, leaving 22 bases between the germline ends. Germline CDR1 reads SQVTM; CDR2 reads ANQGSEA. CDR3 size: 16 residues. CDR3 amino acids: CSVDTGVAGAGNEQFF. CDR3 DNA: TGCAGCGTTGATACGGGGGTGGCAGGGGCAGGTAATGAGCAGTTCTTC.

This clonotype was picked up a small number of times. The gene calls are TRBV5-1 and TRBJ2-5; 10 positions match TRBD2. The germline V gene has CDR1 SGHRS and CDR2 YFSETQ. This CDR3 has 15 amino acids. The V gene end was trimmed by 4 bases and the J gene end by 5 bases; junction bases not matched to a gene: 8. The DNA of the CDR3 is TGCGCCAGCAGCGTCAGCGGGGGGGCCTGGGAGACCCAGTACTTC. Its protein is CASSVSGGAWETQYF. Complete variable domain (other parts from reference TRBV5-1 and TRBJ2-5): KAGVTQTPRYLIKTRGQQVTLSCSPISGHRSVSWYQQTPGQGLQFLFEYFSETQRNKGNFPGRFSGRQFSNSRSEMNVSTLELGDSALYLCASSVSGGAWETQYFGPGTRLLVL.

The chain uses TRBV6-5 and TRBJ2-2; 7 bases map to TRBD1. CDR1 and CDR2 from the germline V gene are MNHEY and SVGAGI. The CDR3 has 14 residues. With V trimmed by 2 bases and J by 6 bases, 3 bases remained unmatched. The CDR3 protein is CASSYRGLAGELFF. The CDR3 nucleotides are TGTGCCAGCAGTTACAGGGGGCTCGCCGGGGAGCTGTTTTTT.